This is a list of T cell receptor beta chains from one sample in a study of T cell changes during pregnancy in multiple sclerosis. Method: immunoSEQ multiplex PCR; TCRdb's copy keeps in-frame clones and lacks some. The sample consists of around 110,000 clones, roughly 92% of them appearing once. The source material was peripheral blood, sampled in the third trimester of pregnancy. The receptors stem from a female donor in good health, enrolled as a control in a pregnancy study. The CDR3 runs from the conserved cysteine through the conserved F or W. A D gene is named only where the DNA matches it firmly. Clone size, where shown, is once, few, many, or a class for clones that have expanded.

cdr3_aa cdr3_nt j_call clone_size d_call v_call
CASSLMRLSGNTGELFF TGTGCCAGCAGTTTAATGAGGCTGTCGGGGAACACCGGGGAGCTGTTTTTT TRBJ2-2 NA NA TRBV27
CASSTPGGGPSTDTQYF TGTGCCAGCAGCACCCCAGGGGGCGGGCCGAGCACAGATACGCAGTATTTT TRBJ2-3 NA TRBD1 TRBV5-4
CASSPKDRATGELFF TGTGCCAGCTCACCAAAGGACAGGGCAACCGGGGAGCTGTTTTTT TRBJ2-2 NA TRBD1 TRBV18
CASSSQTGEYTEAFF TGTGCCAGCAGCTCCCAGACCGGGGAATATACTGAAGCTTTCTTT TRBJ1-1 few NA TRBV7-2
CAISESVRPNTEAFF TGTGCCATCAGTGAGTCGGTCAGGCCGAACACTGAAGCTTTCTTT TRBJ1-1 NA NA TRBV10-3
CASSLRQANSPLHF TGTGCCAGCTCACTAAGACAGGCAAATTCACCCCTCCACTTT TRBJ1-6 NA NA TRBV18
CASMEEGRNTEAFF TGTGCCAGCATGGAGGAGGGAAGGAACACTGAAGCTTTCTTT TRBJ1-1 NA NA TRBV6-1
CASSLGPSGAEQYF TGTGCCAGCAGCTTAGGACCTAGCGGAGCTGAGCAGTACTTC TRBJ2-7 NA TRBD2 TRBV7-9
CASSLGLAGTSTDTQYF TGCGCCAGCAGCTTGGGATTAGCGGGCACTAGCACAGATACGCAGTATTTT TRBJ2-3 NA TRBD2 TRBV5-1
CASTPSAGGLNTGELFF TGCGCCAGCACCCCCTCGGCGGGGGGGTTGAACACCGGGGAGCTGTTTTTT TRBJ2-2 NA TRBD2 TRBV5-1
CASSQGTRQPQHF TGCGCCAGCAGCCAAGGAACTAGGCAGCCCCAGCATTTT TRBJ1-5 NA NA TRBV4-3
CASSQGQNTEAFF TGCGCCAGCAGCCAAGGACAGAACACTGAAGCTTTCTTT TRBJ1-1 NA NA TRBV4-3
CASMRTVAFF TGTGCCAGTATGAGGACAGTTGCTTTCTTT TRBJ1-1 NA NA TRBV19
CASSLDRVTEAFF TGTGCCAGCAGCTTAGACAGGGTGACTGAAGCTTTCTTT TRBJ1-1 NA NA TRBV11-2
CATSPEAGAHTEAFF TGTGCCACCAGCCCCGAAGCGGGGGCCCACACTGAAGCTTTCTTT TRBJ1-1 NA NA TRBV15
CASSLSERAAGNTIYF TGTGCCAGCAGCCTATCCGAGAGAGCCGCTGGAAACACCATATATTTT TRBJ1-3 NA NA TRBV7-9
CASSYSSFNNQPQHF TGTGCCAGCAGTTACTCGAGTTTTAATAATCAGCCCCAGCATTTT TRBJ1-5 NA NA TRBV6-6
CASSQEGGLGYGYTF TGTGCCAGCAGCCAAGAAGGCGGGCTGGGCTATGGCTACACCTTC TRBJ1-2 NA NA TRBV4-2
CASSGDRYEQYF TGTGCCAGCTCAGGGGACAGGTACGAGCAGTACTTC TRBJ2-7 NA TRBD1 TRBV18
CASSPDGTSGAITEQFF TGTGCCAGCAGCCCTGACGGGACTAGCGGGGCAATCACGGAGCAGTTCTTC TRBJ2-1 NA TRBD2 TRBV4-2
CASSPGDMRGYTF TGTGCCAGCAGCCCGGGAGATATGAGAGGCTACACCTTC TRBJ1-2 NA NA TRBV5-6
CARGLAGASTDTQYF TGTGCCAGGGGACTAGCGGGGGCTAGCACAGATACGCAGTATTTT TRBJ2-3 once TRBD2 TRBV2
CASSVLAGNSGNTIYF TGTGCCAGCAGCGTATTGGCAGGGAACTCTGGAAACACCATATATTTT TRBJ1-3 NA NA TRBV9
CASSQSPRGDYEQYF TGTGCCAGCAGCCAAAGTCCCAGGGGGGATTACGAGCAGTACTTC TRBJ2-7 NA NA TRBV6-5
CASSLQTGQGEQYF TGCGCCAGCAGCCTTCAGACAGGCCAGGGCGAGCAGTACTTC TRBJ2-7 once NA TRBV4-3
CASSLEGAQTIEKLFF TGCGCCAGCAGCTTGGAAGGGGCTCAAACCATAGAAAAACTGTTTTTT TRBJ1-4 NA NA TRBV5-1
CASSQDWRDRAYEQYF TGCGCCAGCAGCCAAGATTGGCGGGACAGAGCCTACGAGCAGTACTTC TRBJ2-7 once NA TRBV4-3
CAWGRGYEQYF TGTGCCTGGGGCCGGGGCTACGAGCAGTACTTC TRBJ2-7 NA NA TRBV30
CASSVVRGGNTEAFF TGTGCCAGCAGCGTAGTTAGGGGAGGGAACACTGAAGCTTTCTTT TRBJ1-1 NA NA TRBV9
CASSRPGQRYGYTF TGTGCCAGCAGCCGCCCGGGACAGCGCTATGGCTACACCTTC TRBJ1-2 NA TRBD1 TRBV7-9
CASSQGGQGALNYGYTF TGTGCCAGCAGCCAAGGAGGACAGGGGGCTTTGAACTATGGCTACACCTTC TRBJ1-2 NA TRBD1 TRBV7-2
CASSPQENEAFF TGTGCCAGCAGTCCTCAGGAAAATGAAGCTTTCTTT TRBJ1-1 few NA TRBV25-1
CASSLSPGGSGEKLFF TGTGCCAGCAGCTTGTCCCCCGGGGGGTCGGGTGAAAAACTGTTTTTT TRBJ1-4 NA NA TRBV5-6
CASSSVRGEIETQYF TGTGCCAGCAGCTCCGTAAGGGGCGAGATAGAGACCCAGTACTTC TRBJ2-5 NA NA TRBV11-1
CASSQDSGGLYNEQFF TGCGCCAGCAGCCAGGATAGCGGGGGGCTCTACAATGAGCAGTTCTTC TRBJ2-1 NA TRBD2 TRBV4-3
CASSFLSNEQFF TGTGCCAGCAGTTTCTTGAGCAATGAGCAGTTCTTC TRBJ2-1 NA NA TRBV27
CASSGSGSEQYF TGTGCCAGCAGCGGATCAGGGTCGGAGCAGTACTTC TRBJ2-7 NA NA TRBV9
CASSLQRGADTQYF TGTGCCAGCAGCTTGCAGCGGGGGGCAGATACGCAGTATTTT TRBJ2-3 NA TRBD2 TRBV5-4
CAWSRLRANEKLFF TGTGCCTGGAGCCGACTCCGGGCTAATGAAAAACTGTTTTTT TRBJ1-4 NA NA TRBV30
CASSLEGVHSGNTIYF TGCGCCAGCAGCTTGGAGGGGGTGCACTCTGGAAACACCATATATTTT TRBJ1-3 NA NA TRBV5-1
CASSVQPRRDSGNTIYF TGTGCCAGCAGCGTTCAGCCAAGGCGGGACTCTGGAAACACCATATATTTT TRBJ1-3 NA NA TRBV9